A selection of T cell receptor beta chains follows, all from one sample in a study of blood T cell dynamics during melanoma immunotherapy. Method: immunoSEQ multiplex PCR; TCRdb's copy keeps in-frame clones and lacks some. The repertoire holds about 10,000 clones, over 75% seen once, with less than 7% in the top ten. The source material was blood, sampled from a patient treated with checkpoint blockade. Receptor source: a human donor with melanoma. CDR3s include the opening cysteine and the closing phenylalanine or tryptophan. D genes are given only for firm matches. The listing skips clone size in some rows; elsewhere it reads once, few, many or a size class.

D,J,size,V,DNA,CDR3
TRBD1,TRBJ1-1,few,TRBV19,TGTGCCAGTAGTATGGACGGGCAGGGGGGTATCAACACTGAAGCTTTCTTT,CASSMDGQGGINTEAFF
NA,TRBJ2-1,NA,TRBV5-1,TGCGCCAGCAGCCCCCTAGCCACGAACGATGAGCAGTTCTTC,CASSPLATNDEQFF
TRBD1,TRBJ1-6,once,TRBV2,TGTGCCAGCAGCCAACAGGGGGCGAATAATTCACCCCTCCACTTT,CASSQQGANNSPLHF
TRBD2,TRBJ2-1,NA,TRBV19,TGTGCCAGTAGTGCCCGACTAGCGGGGGGTCGGAATGAGCAGTTCTTC,CASSARLAGGRNEQFF
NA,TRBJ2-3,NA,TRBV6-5,TGTGCCAGCAGCGAGGAAGTCACAGATACGCAGTATTTT,CASSEEVTDTQYF
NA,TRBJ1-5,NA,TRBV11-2,TGTGCCAGCAGCCAGAACGCGGGCAGCAATCAGCCCCAGCATTTT,CASSQNAGSNQPQHF
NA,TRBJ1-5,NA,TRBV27,TGTGCCAGCAGTTTATACCCCGTCGGGCCCTTCAATCAGCCCCAGCATTTT,CASSLYPVGPFNQPQHF
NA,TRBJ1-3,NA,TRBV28,TGTGCCAGCAGTTTACCGTTCGGGACCACTGGAAACACCATATATTTT,CASSLPFGTTGNTIYF
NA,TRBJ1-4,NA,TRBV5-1,TGCGCCAGCAGCTTAGGCCAGGGGAATGAAAAACTGTTTTTT,CASSLGQGNEKLFF
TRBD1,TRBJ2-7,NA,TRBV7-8,TGTGCCAGCAGCGGGCCGGACAGGGGTTCCTACGAGCAGTACTTC,CASSGPDRGSYEQYF
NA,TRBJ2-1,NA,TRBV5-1,TGCGCCAGCAGCTTGGTTGGAGGGGTGGTCAATGAGCAGTTCTTC,CASSLVGGVVNEQFF
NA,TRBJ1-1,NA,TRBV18,TGTGCCAGCTCACCCATTGGACAACCAAAACGAGACACTGAAGCTTTCTTT,CASSPIGQPKRDTEAFF
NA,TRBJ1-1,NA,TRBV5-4,TGTGCCAGCAGCCTGGACACGGTCTCGGCCAACACTGAAGCTTTCTTT,CASSLDTVSANTEAFF
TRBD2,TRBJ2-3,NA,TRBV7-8,TGTGCCAGCAGCTTACCGGGGACTAGCGGTAGCACAGATACGCAGTATTTT,CASSLPGTSGSTDTQYF
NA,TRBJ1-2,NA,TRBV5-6,TGTGCCAGCAGGCAACAGGGCTCCTATGGCTACACCTTC,CASRQQGSYGYTF
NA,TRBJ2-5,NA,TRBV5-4,TGTGCCAGCAGCTTGGGGGGGCTAGAGACCCAGTACTTC,CASSLGGLETQYF
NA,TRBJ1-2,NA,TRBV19,TGTGCCAGTAGTTGGGGGGATCGTTCGAATTATGGCTACACCTTC,CASSWGDRSNYGYTF
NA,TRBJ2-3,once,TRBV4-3,TGCGCCAGCAGCCAAGAGCCCGGGGGCGGCGCAGATACGCAGTATTTT,CASSQEPGGGADTQYF
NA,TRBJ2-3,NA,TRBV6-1,TGTGCCAGCAGTGAACTCCAGGGCACTAGCACAGATACGCAGTATTTT,CASSELQGTSTDTQYF
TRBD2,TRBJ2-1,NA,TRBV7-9,TGTGCCAGCAGCTCCCGTAGGGGGGGACTAGCGGACCCCAATGAGCAGTTCTTC,CASSSRRGGLADPNEQFF
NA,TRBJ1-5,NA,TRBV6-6,TGTGCCAGCACCCCTAGCAATCAGCCCCAGCATTTT,CASTPSNQPQHF
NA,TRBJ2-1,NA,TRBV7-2,TGTGCCAGCAGCTTTGCAGGGGAATGGAATGAGCAGTTCTTC,CASSFAGEWNEQFF
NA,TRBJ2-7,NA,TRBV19,TGTGCCAGTACCTCAGGTCCCTTGGCATACGAGCAGTACTTC,CASTSGPLAYEQYF
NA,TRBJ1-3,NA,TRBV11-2,TGTGCCAGCAGCTTAGGGCCTCTAGTCTCTGGAAACACCATATATTTT,CASSLGPLVSGNTIYF
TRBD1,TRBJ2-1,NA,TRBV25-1,TGTGCCAGCAGTGAAACTAACAGGGGATACAATGAGCAGTTCTTC,CASSETNRGYNEQFF
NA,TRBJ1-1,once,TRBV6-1,TGTGCCAGCGGGGGACGGGCGAACACTGAAGCTTTCTTT,CASGGRANTEAFF
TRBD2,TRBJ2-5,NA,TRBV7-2,TGTGCCAGCAGCCGAGCGGGGGCCCAAGAGACCCAGTACTTC,CASSRAGAQETQYF
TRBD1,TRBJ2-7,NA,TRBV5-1,TGCGCCAGCAGCTTGACAGGGGCGTACGAGCAGTACTTC,CASSLTGAYEQYF
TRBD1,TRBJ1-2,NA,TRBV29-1,TGCAGCGTTGAAGGGACAGGGAGCGGGGTACGGTATGGCTACACCTTC,CSVEGTGSGVRYGYTF
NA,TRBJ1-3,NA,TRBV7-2,TGTGCCAGCAGCTCGCGAGGGGGTTCTGGAAACACCATATATTTT,CASSSRGGSGNTIYF
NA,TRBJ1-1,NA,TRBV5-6,TGTGCCAGCAGCTTGAGCGGGGGCCCTGAAGCTTTCTTT,CASSLSGGPEAFF
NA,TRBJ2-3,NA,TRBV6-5,TGTGCCAGCGGCCAAGGGGGAGAGGCAGATACGCAGTATTTT,CASGQGGEADTQYF
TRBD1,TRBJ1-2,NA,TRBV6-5,TGTGCCAGCAGGACTAATCAGGGGGGGGATGGCTACACCTTC,CASRTNQGGDGYTF
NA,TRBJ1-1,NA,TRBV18,TGTGCCAGCTCATCCCAACGAATGGACACTGAAGCTTTCTTT,CASSSQRMDTEAFF
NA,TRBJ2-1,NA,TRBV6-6,TGTGCCAGCCTTGCACCGCCCGATGAGCAGTTCTTC,CASLAPPDEQFF
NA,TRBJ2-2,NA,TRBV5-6,TGTGCCAGCAGCCGTCTAACGGCGGACACCGGGGAGCTGTTTTTT,CASSRLTADTGELFF
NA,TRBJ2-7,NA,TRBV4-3,TGCGCCAGCAGCTCCGGGATCCTCCTGGCCGAGCAGTACTTC,CASSSGILLAEQYF
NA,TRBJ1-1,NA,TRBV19,TGTGCCAGTAGTATTTCCAGGGGCAACACTGAAGCTTTCTTT,CASSISRGNTEAFF
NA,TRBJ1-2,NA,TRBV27,TGTGCCAGCAGTAAACTATCTAACTATGGCTACACCTTC,CASSKLSNYGYTF
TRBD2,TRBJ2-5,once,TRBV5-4,TGTGCCAGCAGCCGAGCGGGGGGCCGCCAAGAGACCCAGTACTTC,CASSRAGGRQETQYF
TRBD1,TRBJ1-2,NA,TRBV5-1,TGCGCCAGCAGCTGGGGGGACAGCGGTGGCTACACCTTC,CASSWGDSGGYTF
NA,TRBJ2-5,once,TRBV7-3,TGTGCCAGCAGCCGGATGGGAGAGACCCAGTACTTC,CASSRMGETQYF
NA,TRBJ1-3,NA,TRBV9,TGTGCCAGCAGCGTAGCCGGCAGCTCTGGAAACACCATATATTTT,CASSVAGSSGNTIYF
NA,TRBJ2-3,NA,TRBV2,TGTGCCAGCAGCACTCCTAGCAGGGCAGTAGATACGCAGTATTTT,CASSTPSRAVDTQYF
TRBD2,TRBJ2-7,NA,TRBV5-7,TGTGCCAGCAGCACCTCGGGGAGGGCCCCCTACGAGCAGTACTTC,CASSTSGRAPYEQYF
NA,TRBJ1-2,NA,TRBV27,TGTGCCAGCAGTTTAGGAGGGGGCTATGGCTACACCTTC,CASSLGGGYGYTF
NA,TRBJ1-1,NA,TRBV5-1,TGCGCCAGCAGCTCAGCCTTCACGAACACTGAAGCTTTCTTT,CASSSAFTNTEAFF
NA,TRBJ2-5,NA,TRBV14,TGTGCCAGCAGCCAAACAGGCACCAAGTACTTC,CASSQTGTKYF
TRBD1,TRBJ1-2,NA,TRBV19,TGTGCCAGTAGTATAGTGGGGACAGGAGCTAACTATGGCTACACCTTC,CASSIVGTGANYGYTF
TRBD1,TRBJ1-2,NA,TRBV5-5,TGTGCCAGCAGCTTGGAGGGGACAGGGTCATATGGCTACACCTTC,CASSLEGTGSYGYTF
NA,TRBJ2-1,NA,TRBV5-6,TGTGCCAGCAGCTCAGAGGATGAGCAGTTCTTC,CASSSEDEQFF
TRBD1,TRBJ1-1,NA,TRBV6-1,TGTGCCAGCAGTGAAGCGCAAGAACAGGGGAGAGCTTTCTTT,CASSEAQEQGRAFF
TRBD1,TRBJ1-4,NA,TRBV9,TGTGCCAGCAGCGTCTCAGGGGGCCTTGGGGAAAAACTGTTTTTT,CASSVSGGLGEKLFF
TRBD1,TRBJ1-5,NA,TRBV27,TGTCCAGAGGGACAGGGGTTCCTGGAGGGCAATCAGCCCCAGCATTTT,CPEGQGFLEGNQPQHF
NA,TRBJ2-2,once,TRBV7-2,TGTGCCAGCACCGTAATCGGTGGAACCGGGGAGCTGTTTTTT,CASTVIGGTGELFF
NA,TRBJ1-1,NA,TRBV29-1,TGCAGCGTTTACTTCCTGGTTGGCACTGAAGCTTTCTTT,CSVYFLVGTEAFF
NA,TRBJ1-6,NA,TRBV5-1,TGCGCCAGCAGCGTCCAGGGGTCCAACCCCAATTCACCCCTCCACTTT,CASSVQGSNPNSPLHF